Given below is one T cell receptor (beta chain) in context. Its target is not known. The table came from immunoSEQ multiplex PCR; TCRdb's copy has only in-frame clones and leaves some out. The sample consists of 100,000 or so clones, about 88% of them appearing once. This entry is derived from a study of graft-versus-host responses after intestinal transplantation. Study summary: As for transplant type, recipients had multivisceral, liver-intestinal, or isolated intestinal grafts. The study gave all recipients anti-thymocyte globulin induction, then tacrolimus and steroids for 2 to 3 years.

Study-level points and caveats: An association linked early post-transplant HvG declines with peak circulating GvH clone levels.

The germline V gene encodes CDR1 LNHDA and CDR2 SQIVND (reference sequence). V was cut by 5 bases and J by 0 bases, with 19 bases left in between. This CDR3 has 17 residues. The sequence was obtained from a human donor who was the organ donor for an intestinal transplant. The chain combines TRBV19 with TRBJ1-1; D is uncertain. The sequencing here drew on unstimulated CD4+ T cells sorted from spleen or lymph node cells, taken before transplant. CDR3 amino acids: CASSYVQARLMNTEAFF. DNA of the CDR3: TGTGCCAGTAGTTACGTCCAGGCGCGACTCATGAACACTGAAGCTTTCTTT.